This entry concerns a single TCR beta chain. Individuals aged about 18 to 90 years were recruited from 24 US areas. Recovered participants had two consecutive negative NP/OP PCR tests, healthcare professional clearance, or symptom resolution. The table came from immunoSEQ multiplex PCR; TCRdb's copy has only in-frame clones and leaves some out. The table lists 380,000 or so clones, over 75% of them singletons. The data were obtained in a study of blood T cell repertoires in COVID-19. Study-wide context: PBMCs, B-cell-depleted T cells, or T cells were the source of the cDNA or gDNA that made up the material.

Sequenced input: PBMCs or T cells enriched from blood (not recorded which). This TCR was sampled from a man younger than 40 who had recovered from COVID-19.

CDR3 amino acids: CASSLAQGYEQYF. For the CDR3, the DNA is TGTGCCAGCAGCTTAGCCCAGGGTTACGAGCAGTACTTC. The rearrangement uses TRBV7-2 and TRBJ2-7; possibly TRBD1 for D (5 bases). Trimming removed 0 bases at V and 4 bases at J, with 7 bases between. This CDR3 comprises 13 residues. Germline V gene sequence: CDR1 SGHTA, CDR2 FQGNSA.